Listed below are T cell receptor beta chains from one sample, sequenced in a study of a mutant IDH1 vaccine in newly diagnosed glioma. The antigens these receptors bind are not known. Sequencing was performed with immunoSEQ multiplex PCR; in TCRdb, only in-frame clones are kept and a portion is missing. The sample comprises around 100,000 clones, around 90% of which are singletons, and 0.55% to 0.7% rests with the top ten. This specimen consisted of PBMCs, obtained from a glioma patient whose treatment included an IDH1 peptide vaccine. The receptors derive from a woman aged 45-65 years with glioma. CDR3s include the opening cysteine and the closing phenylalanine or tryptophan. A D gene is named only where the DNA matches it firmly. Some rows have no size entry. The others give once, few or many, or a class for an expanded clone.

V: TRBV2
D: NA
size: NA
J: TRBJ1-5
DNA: TGTGCCAGCAGTGAAGAGGGGCCGTCGGGTAATCAGCCCCAGCATTTT
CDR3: CASSEEGPSGNQPQHF

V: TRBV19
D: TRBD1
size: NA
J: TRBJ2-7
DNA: TGTGCCAGTAGTGCGGGACAGGGGGGATACGAGCAGTACTTC
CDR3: CASSAGQGGYEQYF

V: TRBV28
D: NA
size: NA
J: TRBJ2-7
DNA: TGTGCCAGCAGTTCCCGGGCCTACGAGCAGTACTTC
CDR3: CASSSRAYEQYF

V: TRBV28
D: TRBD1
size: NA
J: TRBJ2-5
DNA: TGTGCCAGCAGTGCCTGGACAGGGTACCAAGAGACCCAGTACTTC
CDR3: CASSAWTGYQETQYF

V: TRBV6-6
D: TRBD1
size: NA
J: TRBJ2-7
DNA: TGTGCCAGCAGTTACGGGACAGGCTACTCCTACGAGCAGTACTTC
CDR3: CASSYGTGYSYEQYF

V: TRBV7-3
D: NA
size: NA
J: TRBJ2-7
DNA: TGTGCCAGCAGCTTAAGGGACTCCTACGAGCAGTACTTC
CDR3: CASSLRDSYEQYF

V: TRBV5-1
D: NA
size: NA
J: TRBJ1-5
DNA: TGCGCCAGCAGCACCGAAGGGGGGAGCAATCAGCCCCAGCATTTT
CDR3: CASSTEGGSNQPQHF

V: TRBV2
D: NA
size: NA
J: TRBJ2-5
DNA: TGTGCCAGCAGTGAACAGCGGGACCAAGAGACCCAGTACTTC
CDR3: CASSEQRDQETQYF

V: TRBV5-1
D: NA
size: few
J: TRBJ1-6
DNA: TGCGCCAGCAGCTTAGAGGGGAATTCACCCCTCCACTTT
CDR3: CASSLEGNSPLHF

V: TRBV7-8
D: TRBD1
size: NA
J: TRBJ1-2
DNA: TGTGCCAGCAGGTCCGGGACAGAAGCTAACTATGGCTACACCTTC
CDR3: CASRSGTEANYGYTF

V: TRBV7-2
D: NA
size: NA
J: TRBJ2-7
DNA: TGTGCCAGCAGCTCCCCTCCGGTCCCCTACGAGCAGTACTTC
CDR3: CASSSPPVPYEQYF

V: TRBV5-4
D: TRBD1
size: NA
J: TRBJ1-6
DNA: TGTGCCAGCAGCTCCGGGACAGGGGGCAATAATTCACCCCTCCACTTT
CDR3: CASSSGTGGNNSPLHF

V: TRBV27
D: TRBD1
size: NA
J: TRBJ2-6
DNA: TGTGCCAGCAGGAGACAGGGGGCCGGTGGGGCCAACGTCCTGACTTTC
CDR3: CASRRQGAGGANVLTF

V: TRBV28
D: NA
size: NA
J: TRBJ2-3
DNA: TGTGCCAGCAGTTTATTGAGGACTGCTTCTAGCACAGATACGCAGTATTTT
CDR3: CASSLLRTASSTDTQYF

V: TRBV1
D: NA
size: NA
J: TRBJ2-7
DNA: TGCACCAGCAGCTATGACGATACCTACGAGCAGTACTTC
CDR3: CTSSYDDTYEQYF

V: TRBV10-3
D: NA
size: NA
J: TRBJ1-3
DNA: TGTGCCATCGCCGAGGAGACGTCTGGAAACACCATATATTTT
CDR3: CAIAEETSGNTIYF

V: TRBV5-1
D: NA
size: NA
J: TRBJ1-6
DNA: TGCGCCAGCAGCTTGGATGTAGGAGCCTATAATTCACCCCTCCACTTT
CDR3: CASSLDVGAYNSPLHF

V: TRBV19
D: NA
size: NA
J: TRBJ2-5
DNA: TGTGCCAGTAGTATAGGGGGGCAGGAGACCCAGTACTTC
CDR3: CASSIGGQETQYF

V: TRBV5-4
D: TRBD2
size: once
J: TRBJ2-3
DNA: TGTGCCAGCAGCTCCCGGACTAGCGGGAGAGATACGCAGTATTTT
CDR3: CASSSRTSGRDTQYF

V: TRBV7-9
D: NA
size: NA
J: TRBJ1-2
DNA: TGTGCCAGCAGCTTGGCCCTGGGACGGGGCTATGGCTACACCTTC
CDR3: CASSLALGRGYGYTF

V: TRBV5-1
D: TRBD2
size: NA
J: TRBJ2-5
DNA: TGCGCCAGCAGCACCGGGACTAGCGGTCGGTCGGAGACCCAGTACTTC
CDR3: CASSTGTSGRSETQYF

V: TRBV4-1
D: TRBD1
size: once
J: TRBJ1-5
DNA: TGTGCCAGCAGCCTGGAGGCGACAGGGGACCAGCCCCAGCATTTT
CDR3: CASSLEATGDQPQHF

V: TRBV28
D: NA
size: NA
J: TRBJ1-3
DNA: TGTGCCAGCAGTTTACCCCGACAGGGAAACACCATATATTTT
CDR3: CASSLPRQGNTIYF

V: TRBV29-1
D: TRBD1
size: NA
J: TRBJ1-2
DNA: TGCAGCGCTGGACAGGGCGATGGCTACACCTTC
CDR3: CSAGQGDGYTF

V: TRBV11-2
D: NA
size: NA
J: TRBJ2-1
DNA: TGTGCCAGCAGCGCCCAGAGATATGAGCAGTTCTTC
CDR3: CASSAQRYEQFF

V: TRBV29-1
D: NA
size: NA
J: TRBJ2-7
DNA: TGCAGCGTTGAGCCTACAGGGCCCTTGAGGGAGCAGTACTTC
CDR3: CSVEPTGPLREQYF

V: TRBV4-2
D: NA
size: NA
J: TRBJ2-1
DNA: TGTGCCAGCAGCACTGGGGGCGGGAGCACCTACAATGAGCAGTTCTTC
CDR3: CASSTGGGSTYNEQFF

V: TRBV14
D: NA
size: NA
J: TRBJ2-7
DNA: TGTGCCAGCAGCCACTTACCGGGACTTTACTACGAGCAGTACTTC
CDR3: CASSHLPGLYYEQYF

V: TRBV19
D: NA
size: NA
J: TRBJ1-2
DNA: TGTGCCAGTAGTATAGGGTTCGGGCCTACCGGCTACACCTTC
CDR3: CASSIGFGPTGYTF